Listed below are T cell receptor beta chains from one sample, sequenced in a study of T-cell reconstitution after alpha-beta-depleted transplantation in children. TCRdb ran MiXCR on the PCR reads and lists one entry per CDR3 protein. The sample gives 400,000 to 500,000 distinct CDR3 sequences, approximately 11% of which show up once; 4.5% to 6% is in the top ten. The sample consisted of PBMCs from the stem cell graft donor, taken from the stem cell graft. Receptor source: a human donor who donated a stem cell graft to a child with acute myeloid leukemia. CDR3s include the opening cysteine and the closing phenylalanine or tryptophan. The D gene is left open where the match is weak. Only some rows state a clone size, as once, few, many or a class for expanded clones.

TRBJ1-1,NA,TRBV10-3,once,TGTGACATCAGCGGGGCCGACAGACAGATGAACACTGAAGCTTTCTTT,CDISGADRQMNTEAFF
TRBJ2-4,TRBD2,TRBV7-8,NA,TGTGCCAGCAGCGGGGGGGTCAGAGGGGACAAAAACATTCAGTACTTC,CASSGGVRGDKNIQYF
TRBJ2-1,TRBD1,TRBV7-2,many,TGTGCCAGCAGCTCACGACAGGGGAGCTACAATGAGCAGTTCTTC,CASSSRQGSYNEQFF
TRBJ2-3,TRBD2,TRBV15,NA,TGTGCCACCAGCCTCGGGGGGGACACAGATACGCAGTATTTT,CATSLGGDTDTQYF
TRBJ1-5,NA,TRBV7-2,NA,TGTGCCAGCAGCCGAACCAACGCTCAGGGTACTCAGCCCCAGCATTTT,CASSRTNAQGTQPQHF
TRBJ1-5,TRBD1,TRBV30,NA,TGTGCCTGGAGTGTATCTCGGACAGGGAATCAGCCCCAGCATTTT,CAWSVSRTGNQPQHF
TRBJ2-7,NA,TRBV7-8,NA,TGTGCCAGCAGCTTAGGATCGCAGGGACCCTACGAGCAGTACTTC,CASSLGSQGPYEQYF
TRBJ2-1,TRBD2,TRBV2,NA,TGTGCCAGCAGTGAAACGTCTAGCGGGGGTTACAATGAGCAGTTCTTC,CASSETSSGGYNEQFF
TRBJ1-5,TRBD1,TRBV9,many,TGTGCCAGCAGCGCGAGCCCCACAGGGGCTCAGCCCCAGCATTTT,CASSASPTGAQPQHF
TRBJ2-1,TRBD2,TRBV20-1,NA,TGCAGTGCTAAGACTAGCGGGGGCTACAATGAGCAGTTCTTC,CSAKTSGGYNEQFF
TRBJ2-1,NA,TRBV9,NA,TGTGCCAGCAGCCCCACGGGGTTCAATGAGCAGTTCTTC,CASSPTGFNEQFF
TRBJ1-6,NA,TRBV6-1,NA,TGTGCCAGCAGTCAAAACAGATCCCCTCCAGGTTCACCCCTCCACTTT,CASSQNRSPPGSPLHF
TRBJ2-4,NA,TRBV6-1,few,TGTGCCAGCAAAAGGGGACTCGAAAACATTCAGTACTTC,CASKRGLENIQYF
TRBJ2-6,NA,TRBV19,few,TGTGCCAGTAGTACGGTGGTTGGGGCCAACGTCCTGACTTTC,CASSTVVGANVLTF
TRBJ2-1,TRBD2,TRBV27,NA,TGTGCCAGCAAACCGGGACTAGCGGGGGGCCAGTTCTACAATGAGCAGTTCTTC,CASKPGLAGGQFYNEQFF
TRBJ2-4,TRBD2,TRBV5-1,NA,TGCGCCAGCAGCTTGTCGGGGGGGGCCACCAAAAACATTCAGTACTTC,CASSLSGGATKNIQYF
TRBJ2-7,NA,TRBV7-2,NA,TGTGCCAGCAGCACCAGGATCGGGCAGGGATCCTGGGAGCAGTACTTC,CASSTRIGQGSWEQYF
TRBJ1-6,TRBD1,TRBV18,few,TGTGCCAGCTCACCCAGGGGGCAGGGGAATTCACCCCTCCACTTT,CASSPRGQGNSPLHF
TRBJ1-3,NA,TRBV10-3,many,TGTGCCATCAGTGAGTCCAGGGGCTCTGGAAACACCATATATTTT,CAISESRGSGNTIYF
TRBJ2-7,NA,TRBV5-6,few,TGTGCCAGCAGCTTAAAACCCGAGGGAGGCTACGAGCAGTACTTC,CASSLKPEGGYEQYF
TRBJ2-3,TRBD2,TRBV20-1,many,TGCAGTGCTAGAGATGGAGCGGGGACGCACCCCGCAGATACGCAGTATTTT,CSARDGAGTHPADTQYF
TRBJ1-1,NA,TRBV18,NA,TGTGCCAGCTCACCGGTCAGGGAAGCTGAAGCTTTCTTT,CASSPVREAEAFF
TRBJ2-1,NA,TRBV5-5,NA,TGTGCCAGCAGCTTGTTTGCGGAATCAAGCAATGAGCAGTTCTTC,CASSLFAESSNEQFF